These T cell receptor beta chains were read from a single sample in a study of blood T cell repertoires in COVID-19. Some clones are missing from TCRdb's copy, which holds only in-frame ones; the method was immunoSEQ multiplex PCR. The sample yields about 270,000 clones, approximately 86% seen once. Sequencing was done on a sample of peripheral blood. The source is a woman aged 55-70 years who had recovered from COVID-19. Each CDR3 is given with its conserved first and last residue. A D gene is named only where the DNA matches it firmly. Not every row has a clone size; where given, it reads once, few, many or a size class.

V gene	clone size	D gene	J gene	CDR3 DNA	CDR3 protein
TRBV5-1	-	-	TRBJ1-2	TGCGCCAGCAGCACCGAACAGGGAAACTATGGCTACACCTTC	CASSTEQGNYGYTF
TRBV6-5	once	TRBD2	TRBJ2-7	TGTGCCAGCAGTTATGGACTAGCGGGGGGTTACTACGAGCAGTACTTC	CASSYGLAGGYYEQYF
TRBV15	-	-	TRBJ1-2	TGTGCCACCAGCAGAGAGACGTCGGGAGGCGGCTACACCTTC	CATSRETSGGGYTF
TRBV3-1/TRBV3-2	once	TRBD2	TRBJ2-5	TGTGCCAGCAGCCAAGCGGGGACTAGCGGGGGGCAAGAGACCCAGTACTTC	CASSQAGTSGGQETQYF
TRBV18	-	-	TRBJ2-4	TGTGCCAGCTCCCTGTTTGAACTAGACCTAGCCAAAAACATTCAGTACTTC	CASSLFELDLAKNIQYF
TRBV10-3	once	TRBD2	TRBJ2-3	TGTGCCATCAGTACCGGGACTAGCGGTAGCACAGATACGCAGTATTTT	CAISTGTSGSTDTQYF
TRBV3-1/TRBV3-2	-	-	TRBJ2-5	TGTGCCAGCAGCCAAGACGCGGGGGCAGGAGAGACCCAGTACTTC	CASSQDAGAGETQYF
TRBV19	-	-	TRBJ2-7	TGTGCCAGTAGTAATCGAGCCCTTGTCGAGCAGTACTTC	CASSNRALVEQYF
TRBV9	-	-	TRBJ2-2	TGTGCCAGCAGCCTCCCCACCGGGGAGCTGTTTTTT	CASSLPTGELFF
TRBV7-2	-	-	TRBJ2-1	TGTGCCAGCAGCCTAATGTCCAATCGGGGAAGTGAGCAGTTCTTC	CASSLMSNRGSEQFF
TRBV5-1	-	-	TRBJ2-7	TGCGCCAGCAGCTTGGATCTGTCCCGGGGGAGGAACGAGCAGTACTTC	CASSLDLSRGRNEQYF
TRBV27	-	-	TRBJ2-2	TGTGCCAGCAGTTCTGCGACGAACACCGGGGAGCTGTTTTTT	CASSSATNTGELFF
TRBV5-4	-	-	TRBJ1-2	TGTGCCAGCAGCATCGCTAGGGGTCCATCGGGTGGCTACACCTTC	CASSIARGPSGGYTF
TRBV10-3	-	TRBD1	TRBJ1-5	TGTGCCATCAGTGAGTCGGGGACAGGGAGAAATCAGCCCCAGCATTTT	CAISESGTGRNQPQHF
TRBV6-6	-	-	TRBJ2-7	TGTGCCAGCAGTTACCTCCGACAGACCTACGAGCAGTACTTC	CASSYLRQTYEQYF
TRBV6-5	-	TRBD1	TRBJ1-2	TGTGCCACCCAACAGGGGGGCTATGGCTACACCTTC	CATQQGGYGYTF
TRBV24-1	-	TRBD1	TRBJ2-3	TGTGCCACCAGTGATACAGGGACAGGGGGCTCTGTATGGGATACGCAGTATTTT	CATSDTGTGGSVWDTQYF
TRBV5-1	-	TRBD2	TRBJ2-2	TGCGCCAGCAGCCCGTTAGCGGGGGCGAACACCGGGGAGCTGTTTTTT	CASSPLAGANTGELFF
TRBV6-4	-	TRBD1	TRBJ1-2	TGTGCCAGCAGTGATGACGAAGGTCCGGAACAGGGGTGGGAGAGTGGCTACACCTTC	CASSDDEGPEQGWESGYTF
TRBV7-2	-	TRBD2	TRBJ2-1	TGTGCCAGCAGCACTGTTGTAGCGGGGACATACAATGAGCAGTTCTTC	CASSTVVAGTYNEQFF
TRBV5-6	few	-	TRBJ1-2	TGTGCCAGCAGCTTGGACAGGGCGAAGGGCTACACCTTC	CASSLDRAKGYTF
TRBV7-9	-	TRBD1	TRBJ2-7	TGTGCCAGCAGCTTGGGACAGGGAGTCGGCGAGCAGTACTTC	CASSLGQGVGEQYF
TRBV9	few	-	TRBJ2-3	TGTGCCAGCAGCGTAGCAATGGATACGCAGTATTTT	CASSVAMDTQYF
TRBV7-2	-	TRBD2	TRBJ2-1	TGTGCCAGCAGCTTAGAGGCGACTAGCGGCTACAATGAGCAGTTCTTC	CASSLEATSGYNEQFF
TRBV27	once	TRBD1	TRBJ1-6	TGTGCCAGCAGTTTATCACGCCCGCGGACAGGAGGTAATTCACCCCTCCACTTT	CASSLSRPRTGGNSPLHF
TRBV28	-	TRBD1	TRBJ2-7	TGTGCCAGCTTAAGGACAGGGGCGGGCGAGCAGTACTTC	CASLRTGAGEQYF
TRBV5-1	-	-	TRBJ1-2	TGCGCCAGCAGCTTGGTCACGAGTAACTATGGCTACACCTTC	CASSLVTSNYGYTF
TRBV3-1/TRBV3-2	-	-	TRBJ2-1	TGTGCCAGCAGCCGGACAGCCGCCCCAAATGAGCAGTTCTTC	CASSRTAAPNEQFF
TRBV19	few	TRBD1	TRBJ1-4	TGTGCCAGTAGTCCGACAGGGACCCGAGCCGCAACTAATGAAAAACTGTTTTTT	CASSPTGTRAATNEKLFF
TRBV9	once	-	TRBJ1-4	TGTGCCAGCAGCGTAGGAGTCCGAATTGAAAAACTGTTTTTT	CASSVGVRIEKLFF
TRBV18	-	TRBD1	TRBJ2-7	TGTGCCAGCTCACCTAAGACAGGGGAGGACGAGCAGTACTTC	CASSPKTGEDEQYF
TRBV5-1	-	-	TRBJ1-6	TGCGCCAGCAGCTCCAGGGTTAGTTCACCCCTCCACTTT	CASSSRVSSPLHF
TRBV4-2	-	-	TRBJ2-7	TGTGCCAGCAGCCAAGGGCTCTCCTACGAGCAGTACTTC	CASSQGLSYEQYF
TRBV6-1	-	TRBD1	TRBJ1-4	TGTGCCAGCAGTGGGACAGGAGACCCTCGGGGTGAAAAACTGTTTTTT	CASSGTGDPRGEKLFF
TRBV28	-	TRBD2	TRBJ2-3	TGTGCCAGCAGTTTTCGGGGACTAGCGGGGGCAGATACGCAGTATTTT	CASSFRGLAGADTQYF
TRBV6-5	-	TRBD2	TRBJ2-2	TGTGCCAGCAACGGGGGGGCTGGGACCGGGGAGCTGTTTTTT	CASNGGAGTGELFF
TRBV6-7	few	TRBD2	TRBJ2-7	TGTGCCAGCAGTTACTTTGGGACTAGCGGGGGCCGGCCGAAAACACCTCGGGAGTATAGGCAGTACTTC	CASSYFGTSGGRPKTPREYRQYF
TRBV4-3	-	TRBD2	TRBJ2-1	TGCGCCAGCAGCCAGGGTACCGGGACTAGCGGCTACAATGAGCAGTTCTTC	CASSQGTGTSGYNEQFF
TRBV4-2	-	TRBD2	TRBJ2-1	TGTGCCAGCAGCCATACAGCGGGGGGGCTCTATGAGCAGTTCTTC	CASSHTAGGLYEQFF
TRBV11-1	-	-	TRBJ2-1	TGTGCCAGCAGCGTCGGAGGCCGCTACAATGAGCAGTTCTTC	CASSVGGRYNEQFF
TRBV7-6	-	-	TRBJ2-7	TGTGCCAGTTTGGAGGGCTACGAGCAGTACTTC	CASLEGYEQYF